The 21 T cell receptor beta chains given below trace back to one sample, sequenced in a study of OX40 agonist ivuxolimab in advanced cancers. The repertoire was sequenced with immunoSEQ multiplex PCR; TCRdb's copy has only in-frame clones and lacks some. The table has tens of thousands of clones, roughly 90% seen once. The sample was CD4+ or CD8+ T cells sorted from blood, taken in a trial of the OX40 agonist ivuxolimab. Receptors were obtained from an adult with an advanced solid tumor such as melanoma, head and neck, liver or kidney cancer.

This clone was seen only once. The chain carries TRBV19 and TRBJ1-1, with 10 nucleotides matching TRBD1. CDR1 and CDR2 (germline): LNHDA, SQIVND (reference sequence). The CDR3 runs to 15 residues. V was pared by 6 bases and J by 0 bases, with 4 bases of the junction left unmatched. The CDR3: CASRRGQGMNTEAFF. CDR3 bases: TGTGCCAGTAGACGGGGACAGGGGATGAACACTGAAGCTTTCTTT.

The rearrangement joins TRBV11-2 to TRBJ2-7; the D call may be TRBD1 or TRBD2 (5 bases each). Per germline, CDR1 SGHAT and CDR2 FQNNGV. The V gene lost 1 base and the J gene lost 5 bases, with 9 bases spanning the gap. The CDR3 spans 13 residues. CDR3 residues: CASSLGLGDEQYF. CDR3 coding DNA: TGTGCCAGCAGCTTAGGACTGGGGGACGAGCAGTACTTC.

This clone came up a few times. V and J are TRBV7-9 and TRBJ2-1; 8 nucleotides align to TRBD1. V was pared by 2 bases and J by 6 bases, with 3 bases of the junction left unmatched. Germline V lookup: CDR1 SEHNR, CDR2 FQNEAQ (reference sequence). The CDR3 sequence is 14 residues long. As DNA, the CDR3 is TGTGCCAGCAGCTTAAGGACAGGGCTCAATGAGCAGTTCTTC. It is translated as CASSLRTGLNEQFF.

This clone was seen only once. The chain couples TRBV15 to TRBJ1-2; TRBD1 agrees at 12 bases. CDR3 length: 15 residues. The trim removed 5 bases at V and 4 bases at J, leaving 5 bases unmatched. Germline V gene data show CDR1 as LNHNV and CDR2 as YYDKDF (reference sequence). CDR3 residues: CATSDGTGGLYGYTF. CDR3 sequence (DNA): TGTGCCACCAGCGATGGGACAGGGGGCCTCTATGGCTACACCTTC.

The chain links TRBV28 to TRBJ2-1; D assignment may be TRBD1 or TRBD2 (5 bases each). V dropped 3 bases and J dropped 1 base, with 10 bases sitting between them. This CDR3 has 15 amino acids. CDR1 and CDR2 (germline): MDHEN, SYDVKM. CDR3 DNA sequence: TGTGCCAGCAGTTTGGGACGGGTTTCCTACAATGAGCAGTTCTTC. Protein: CASSLGRVSYNEQFF.

This chain connects TRBV5-4 to TRBJ2-1, with D perhaps matching TRBD2 (5 bases). CDR1 and CDR2 (germline): SGHNT, YYREEE (reference sequence). There are 16 residues in the CDR3. V was clipped by 3 bases and J by 0 bases, with 13 bases between them. The CDR3 coding sequence is TGTGCCAGCAGCTCGGGGTATGCACTCTCCTACAATGAGCAGTTCTTC. It yields the protein CASSSGYALSYNEQFF. Combining the CDR3 with reference TRBV5-4 and TRBJ2-1 gives the whole variable domain ETGVTQSPTHLIKTRGQQVTLRCSSQSGHNTVSWYQQALGQGPQFIFQYYREEENGRGNFPPRFSGLQFPNYSSELNVNALELDDSALYLCASSSGYALSYNEQFFGPGTRLTVL.

J is TRBJ1-1 and V is TRBV6-6, with D maybe TRBD1 (6 bases). The CDR3 has 14 residues. Between the trimmed V and J ends, which lost 2 bases and 4 bases, there was a span of 11 bases. Per the germline V gene, CDR1 is MNHNY and CDR2 is SVGAGI (reference sequence). The CDR3 is CASSYPDRFTEAFF. CDR3 coding DNA: TGTGCCAGCAGTTACCCCGACAGGTTCACTGAAGCTTTCTTT.

This chain uses TRBV5-6 with TRBJ2-7, with 13 bases aligning to TRBD2. V dropped 4 bases and J dropped 3; count of bases not matched to a gene: 4. The CDR3 loop spans 15 amino acids. From germline, CDR1 is SGHDT and CDR2 YYEEEE. The CDR3 nucleotides are TGTGCCAGCAGCCGGGGACTAGCGGGAAGCTACGAGCAGTACTTC. Its protein is CASSRGLAGSYEQYF.

The gene calls are TRBV5-1 and TRBJ2-3; a possible D gene is TRBD1 (6 bases). The length of the CDR3 is 14 residues. V lost 2 bases, J lost 0 bases, and 7 bases lay in between. In germline, CDR1 is SGHRS, CDR2 YFSETQ. The DNA for the CDR3 is TGCGCCAGCAGCTTACAGGGTAGCACAGATACGCAGTATTTT. Translated: CASSLQGSTDTQYF.

This chain joins TRBV6-5 and TRBJ2-3, with TRBD1 identical over 7 bases. The CDR3 is made up of 14 amino acids. The germline V gene encodes CDR1 MNHEY and CDR2 SVGAGI. The ends lost 5 bases at V and 2 bases at J; junction bases unmatched: 4. CDR3 sequence (DNA): TGTGCCAGCAGTCGGGACAGTCCCACAGATACGCAGTATTTT. This gives the protein CASSRDSPTDTQYF.

The chain has TRBV5-1 and TRBJ1-5, with D possibly being TRBD1 (5 bases). V lost 7 bases to trimming and J lost 6 bases, with 20 bases between them. This CDR3 is 15 amino acids long. The germline CDR1 and CDR2 sequences are SGHRS and YFSETQ. CDR3 bases: TGCGCCAGCCGTCGAGGGCCCGAGGGGTTTCAGCCCCAGCATTTT. This gives the protein CASRRGPEGFQPQHF. The variable domain in full, with the rest retrieved from reference TRBV5-1 and TRBJ1-5, is KAGVTQTPRYLIKTRGQQVTLSCSPISGHRSVSWYQQTPGQGLQFLFEYFSETQRNKGNFPGRFSGRQFSNSRSEMNVSTLELGDSALYLCASRRGPEGFQPQHFGDGTRLSIL.

The J gene is TRBJ2-2, the V gene TRBV10-3; the D is unclear. The CDR3 contains 16 residues. Germline-derived CDR1 and CDR2 are ENHRY and SYGVKD. Between the trimmed V and J ends, which lost 0 bases and 0 bases, there was a span of 8 bases. The CDR3 region is CAISESSTANTGELFF. The CDR3 DNA follows: TGTGCCATCAGTGAGTCCTCAACAGCGAACACCGGGGAGCTGTTTTTT.

The DNA of the CDR3 is TGCGCCAGCAGCTTGGCCCCGGCGGGCGCCTACGAGCAGTACTTC. Encoded protein: CASSLAPAGAYEQYF. The chain combines TRBV5-1 with TRBJ2-7, with D possibly TRBD2 on 5 matching bases. The CDR3 spans 15 residues. V was cut by 0 bases and J by 2 bases, with 12 bases left in between. Germline V gene data show CDR1 as SGHRS and CDR2 as YFSETQ.

The chain employs TRBV5-4 and TRBJ2-7; 7 nucleotides line up with TRBD2. The germline V gene encodes CDR1 SGHNT and CDR2 YYREEE (reference sequence). V was pared by 4 bases and J by 7 bases, with 5 bases of the junction left unmatched. The CDR3 loop spans 12 amino acids. CDR3: CASSLSGREQYF. The CDR3 coding sequence is TGTGCCAGCAGCCTCTCCGGGAGGGAGCAGTACTTC.

This clone was seen just once. The rearrangement joins TRBV23-1 to TRBJ2-7; D unresolved. TRBV23-1 is annotated as an ORF whose role is uncertain. Trimming left V 6 bases short and J 2 bases short, with 17 bases between. This CDR3 has 15 amino acids. CDR3: CASSPATGGAYEQYF. DNA of the CDR3: TGCGCCAGCAGCCCCGCCACGGGTGGGGCCTACGAGCAGTACTTC.

The chain couples TRBV9 to TRBJ2-7, with 8 bases lining up with TRBD2. This CDR3 has 15 amino acids. V shed 2 bases, J shed 2 bases, and the junction held 6 bases outside the gene matches. The germline CDR1 and CDR2 sequences are SGDLS and YYNGEE. The CDR3 loop reads CASSVRGDEAYEQYF. Here the CDR3 DNA reads TGTGCCAGCAGCGTGCGGGGGGACGAAGCCTACGAGCAGTACTTC.

V gene TRBV19 combines with J gene TRBJ1-1; D is uncertain. Trimming removed 5 bases from V and 0 bases from J, with 10 bases in between. This CDR3 is built from 14 residues. The germline gives CDR1 LNHDA, CDR2 SQIVND (reference sequence). The CDR3 region has the DNA TGTGCCAGTAGTCCCCGCCGGCTGAACACTGAAGCTTTCTTT. Protein: CASSPRRLNTEAFF.

The chain combines TRBV27 with TRBJ1-5, with D possibly being TRBD1 (6 bases). V lost 4 bases to trimming and J lost 4 bases, with 14 bases between them. Per germline, CDR1 MNHEY and CDR2 SMNVEV (reference sequence). This CDR3 has 15 amino acids. DNA for the CDR3: TGTGCCAGCAGTTGGCAGGGGATGGGAAATCAGCCCCAGCATTTT. Encoded protein: CASSWQGMGNQPQHF.

This clone was seen once. The J gene is TRBJ2-7, the V gene TRBV21-1; TRBD1 is taken as the D call from the table, unchecked against the DNA. TRBV21-1 has pseudogene status. CDR3 length: 12 residues. The CDR3 DNA is TGTGCCAGCTGGGACAGCATTTACGAGCAGTACTTC. Its protein product is CASWDSIYEQYF.

The chain uses TRBV5-6 and TRBJ2-1; D ambiguous. The ends were cut back, 4 bases at V and 6 bases at J, with 20 bases in the middle. Germline lookup yields CDR1 SGHDT and CDR2 YYEEEE. This CDR3 spans 16 amino acids. This chain's CDR3 is CASSPPSVATVNEQFF. CDR3 coding DNA: TGTGCCAGCAGCCCCCCCTCCGTGGCGACGGTCAATGAGCAGTTCTTC.

The J gene is TRBJ2-1, the V gene TRBV18; no clear D gene. In germline, CDR1 is KGHSH, CDR2 LQKENI. V lost 4 bases to trimming and J lost 8 bases, with 6 bases between them. This CDR3 contains 11 residues. CDR3 amino acids: CASSQGYEQFF. DNA of the CDR3: TGTGCCAGCTCACAGGGATATGAGCAGTTCTTC.